These T cell receptor beta chains were read from a single sample in a study of identical twins. MiXCR, run by TCRdb on the 5' RACE reads, gives a single entry per CDR3 protein. Of about 900,000 distinct CDR3 sequences listed, 9% to 15% are singletons. In addition, the sample was reused for a study of yellow fever vaccine responses in identical twins.

Input material: PBMCs. The receptors shown here come from a woman aged 18-29 years in good health. Each CDR3 is given with its conserved first and last residue. The D gene is left open where the match is weak. Rows may omit the clone size; those that give it use once, few, many or a size class.

d_call: NA; v_call: TRBV12-3/TRBV12-4; clone_size: NA; j_call: TRBJ2-3; cdr3_nt: TGTGCCAGCAGTTTAGTGAAGGGGGTGACAGATACGCAGTATTTT; cdr3_aa: CASSLVKGVTDTQYF
d_call: TRBD1; v_call: TRBV24-1; clone_size: few; j_call: TRBJ2-1; cdr3_nt: TGTGCCACCAGTTTGGGACAGAAGCCTGAGCAGTTCTTC; cdr3_aa: CATSLGQKPEQFF
d_call: TRBD2; v_call: TRBV5-1; clone_size: few; j_call: TRBJ2-5; cdr3_nt: TGCGCCAGCAGCCCGGGTGTGGTAGCGGGCCGCCAAGAGACCCAGTACTTC; cdr3_aa: CASSPGVVAGRQETQYF
d_call: NA; v_call: TRBV25-1; clone_size: few; j_call: TRBJ2-1; cdr3_nt: TGTGCCAGCAGTGATTTACCGGGAACGGCCAGGAGGGATGAGCAGTTCTTC; cdr3_aa: CASSDLPGTARRDEQFF
d_call: NA; v_call: TRBV11-2; clone_size: few; j_call: TRBJ2-1; cdr3_nt: TGTGCCAGCGTACAACAGGGATACAATGAGCAGTTCTTC; cdr3_aa: CASVQQGYNEQFF
d_call: TRBD2; v_call: TRBV19; clone_size: NA; j_call: TRBJ2-3; cdr3_nt: TGTGCCAGTAGTATCGGCGGGGGGGCAGATACGCAGTATTTT; cdr3_aa: CASSIGGGADTQYF
d_call: TRBD2; v_call: TRBV10-3; clone_size: many; j_call: TRBJ2-1; cdr3_nt: TGTGCCATCAGTGAAATCCCTAGCGGGAGGCTCAATGAGCAGTTCTTC; cdr3_aa: CAISEIPSGRLNEQFF
d_call: NA; v_call: TRBV6-1; clone_size: few; j_call: TRBJ2-3; cdr3_nt: TGTGCCAGCAGTGAGTCGAGCGGTACGCAGTATTTT; cdr3_aa: CASSESSGTQYF
d_call: NA; v_call: TRBV20-1; clone_size: many; j_call: TRBJ1-2; cdr3_nt: TGCAGTGCTAGAGATGGGGCCTTTGGCTACACCTTC; cdr3_aa: CSARDGAFGYTF
d_call: NA; v_call: TRBV3-1; clone_size: few; j_call: TRBJ1-3; cdr3_nt: TGTGCCAGCAGCTCCAGGACTGGAAACACCATATATTTT; cdr3_aa: CASSSRTGNTIYF
d_call: TRBD2; v_call: TRBV4-1; clone_size: few; j_call: TRBJ2-3; cdr3_nt: TGCGCCAGCAGCCAAAGCACTCCTAGCGGAGATACGCAGTATTTT; cdr3_aa: CASSQSTPSGDTQYF
d_call: NA; v_call: TRBV10-3; clone_size: NA; j_call: TRBJ2-7; cdr3_nt: TGTGCCATCCAAATTGGGAGGTCCTACGAGCAGTACTTC; cdr3_aa: CAIQIGRSYEQYF
d_call: TRBD2; v_call: TRBV6-4; clone_size: NA; j_call: TRBJ2-1; cdr3_nt: TGTGCCAGCAGTGTCTACGGGGGGTACTACAATGAGCAGTTCTTC; cdr3_aa: CASSVYGGYYNEQFF
d_call: TRBD1; v_call: TRBV6-1; clone_size: NA; j_call: TRBJ1-1; cdr3_nt: TGTGCCATTCCGACAGGGACGAACACTGAAGCTTTCTTT; cdr3_aa: CAIPTGTNTEAFF
d_call: NA; v_call: TRBV11-2; clone_size: many; j_call: TRBJ1-1; cdr3_nt: TGTGCCAGCAGCCCAGCTGACACTGAAGCTTTCTTT; cdr3_aa: CASSPADTEAFF
d_call: NA; v_call: TRBV10-3; clone_size: many; j_call: TRBJ1-2; cdr3_nt: TGTGCCATCAGTAACAGGGAGAAACATGGCTACACCTTC; cdr3_aa: CAISNREKHGYTF
d_call: TRBD1; v_call: TRBV9; clone_size: NA; j_call: TRBJ2-2; cdr3_nt: TGTGCCAGCAGCGTAGCCCCCTGGACAGGGGACACCGGGGAGCTGTTTTTT; cdr3_aa: CASSVAPWTGDTGELFF
d_call: TRBD2; v_call: TRBV20-1; clone_size: many; j_call: TRBJ2-3; cdr3_nt: TGCAGTGAGAGACGAGCGGGAGGCTCAGATACGCAGTATTTT; cdr3_aa: CSERRAGGSDTQYF